The rows below give T cell receptor beta chains drawn from one sample of a study of blood T cell repertoires in COVID-19. Profiling relied on immunoSEQ multiplex PCR, and the TCRdb table lists in-frame clones only, not all of them. This sample has roughly 58,000 clones; approximately 88% occur once, and the top ten carry 17%. The sequencing input was peripheral blood. The receptors come from a man aged 70-80 years with active COVID-19. Each CDR3 is given with its conserved first and last residue. The D gene is left open where the match is weak. Clone size is not always given. Where it is, it says once, few, many or a class for expanded clones.

j_call d_call v_call clone_size cdr3_aa cdr3_nt
TRBJ2-3 . TRBV5-1 . CASSVKGPADTQYF TGCGCCAGCAGCGTGAAGGGGCCCGCAGATACGCAGTATTTT
TRBJ1-2 TRBD1 TRBV18 . CASSTTGDYGYTF TGTGCCAGCTCAACCACAGGGGACTATGGCTACACCTTC
TRBJ2-1 . TRBV18 . CASSPLGGEQFF TGTGCCAGCTCACCCCTAGGTGGTGAGCAGTTCTTC
TRBJ2-3 . TRBV10-3 . CAISGDGTGTQYF TGTGCCATCAGTGGGGACGGGACTGGTACGCAGTATTTT
TRBJ2-7 TRBD2 TRBV4-3 . CASSQDLREAHYEQYF TGCGCCAGCAGCCAAGATCTGCGGGAGGCCCACTACGAGCAGTACTTC
TRBJ2-1 TRBD2 TRBV6-2/TRBV6-3 . CASSRLGSGNHNEQFF TGTGCCAGCAGTCGCCTGGGGAGCGGGAATCACAATGAGCAGTTCTTC
TRBJ2-1 TRBD2 TRBV30 . CAWRGLAGEVGIYNEQFF TGTGCCTGGAGAGGACTAGCGGGAGAAGTGGGAATCTACAATGAGCAGTTCTTC
TRBJ1-1 TRBD1 TRBV6-6 . CASSRGLFGEAFF TGTGCCAGCAGCAGGGGGCTGTTCGGTGAAGCTTTCTTT
TRBJ2-1 TRBD1 TRBV7-2 . CASRSGTGIGGDEQFF TGTGCCAGCAGATCAGGGACAGGGATCGGTGGGGATGAGCAGTTCTTC
TRBJ2-7 TRBD2 TRBV5-6 . CASSLSTSGGTYEQYF TGTGCCAGCAGCTTGTCCACTAGCGGGGGAACCTACGAGCAGTACTTC
TRBJ2-1 TRBD1 TRBV27 . CASSLRTGDKGVEQFF TGTGCCAGCAGTCTACGGACAGGGGACAAAGGGGTTGAGCAGTTCTTC
TRBJ1-2 . TRBV6-5 . CASSPQMARGYTF TGTGCCAGCAGCCCACAGATGGCCCGCGGCTACACCTTC
TRBJ2-5 TRBD2 TRBV18 once CASSPTSGPIQETQYF TGTGCCAGCTCACCGACTAGCGGGCCTATCCAAGAGACCCAGTACTTC
TRBJ1-2 TRBD1 TRBV10-2 . CASNGDRGRNGYTF TGCGCCAGCAATGGGGACAGGGGAAGGAATGGCTACACCTTC
TRBJ2-7 TRBD1 TRBV9 . CASSVGTGGDEQYF TGTGCCAGCAGCGTAGGGACAGGGGGCGACGAGCAGTACTTC
TRBJ2-6 . TRBV19 . CASSISGRGANVLTF TGTGCCAGTAGTATAAGTGGGCGAGGGGCCAACGTCCTGACTTTC
TRBJ2-5 TRBD1 TRBV6-5 . CASSYLPDRGSETQYF TGTGCCAGCAGTTACTTACCAGACAGGGGAAGTGAGACCCAGTACTTC
TRBJ1-5 TRBD1 TRBV9 . CASSVTGDVNQPQHF TGTGCCAGCAGCGTAACAGGGGATGTAAATCAGCCCCAGCATTTT
TRBJ2-4 TRBD1 TRBV18 once CASSPQTGIGNIQYF TGTGCCAGCTCACCACAGACAGGGATTGGGAACATTCAGTACTTC
TRBJ1-4 TRBD1 TRBV30 . CAWSVGQGEKLFF TGTGCCTGGAGTGTGGGACAGGGTGAAAAACTGTTTTTT
TRBJ2-1 TRBD2 TRBV10-3 . CAISEGLAVYNEQFF TGTGCCATCAGTGAGGGGCTAGCGGTTTACAATGAGCAGTTCTTC
TRBJ2-1 TRBD2 TRBV5-1 . CASSSRATSASSYNEQFF TGCGCCAGCAGCTCTAGAGCCACTAGCGCGAGCTCCTACAATGAGCAGTTCTTC
TRBJ2-7 . TRBV18 once CASSPRTDSYEQYF TGTGCCAGCTCACCGAGGACAGACTCCTACGAGCAGTACTTC
TRBJ2-5 . TRBV7-2 . CASSLGHSPQETQYF TGTGCCAGCAGCCTTGGACATTCCCCGCAAGAGACCCAGTACTTC
TRBJ2-3 . TRBV7-2 . CASSLSTGTTDTQYF TGTGCCAGCAGCTTGTCTACAGGGACCACAGATACGCAGTATTTT
TRBJ2-1 . TRBV19 few CASSLIAPGEQFF TGTGCCAGTAGCCTAATCGCTCCGGGGGAGCAGTTCTTC
TRBJ2-7 TRBD1 TRBV4-3 . CASSQLPGQDITKQYF TGCGCCAGCAGCCAACTACCGGGACAGGATATTACGAAGCAGTACTTC
TRBJ2-3 TRBD1 TRBV5-1 . CASSLAGQGADTQYF TGCGCCAGCAGCTTGGCGGGACAGGGGGCAGATACGCAGTATTTT
TRBJ2-3 TRBD1 TRBV7-2 once CASSSRQGPDTQYF TGTGCCAGCAGCTCGCGACAGGGTCCAGATACGCAGTATTTT
TRBJ2-1 . TRBV4-2 . CASSQRRLENNEQFF TGTGCCAGCAGCCAAAGGCGACTAGAAAACAATGAGCAGTTCTTC
TRBJ2-1 TRBD1 TRBV19 . CASSLRLTGTGRNEQFF TGTGCCAGTAGTCTACGATTAACCGGGACAGGGCGCAATGAGCAGTTCTTC
TRBJ2-3 . TRBV28 . CASSLPRGKAGVADTQYF TGTGCCAGCAGTTTACCCCGGGGTAAGGCAGGGGTTGCGGATACGCAGTATTTT
TRBJ2-1 . TRBV6-5 . CASALSGRIIGEQFF TGTGCCAGCGCCCTTTCGGGGAGAATCATCGGTGAGCAGTTCTTC
TRBJ1-2 . TRBV25-1 . CASSDGGSFYGYTF TGTGCCAGCAGTGACGGAGGGTCCTTCTATGGCTACACCTTC
TRBJ2-3 TRBD2 TRBV7-8 . CASSPSSGRAFPPDTQYF TGTGCCAGCAGCCCTTCGAGCGGGAGGGCCTTTCCCCCAGATACGCAGTATTTT
TRBJ1-2 . TRBV6-1 once CASSDLLGGGNYGYTF TGTGCCAGCAGTGACCTGTTGGGGGGAGGTAACTATGGCTACACCTTC
TRBJ1-1 TRBD1 TRBV28 few CASSPSGTGDTEAFF TGTGCCAGCAGTCCATCCGGGACAGGGGACACTGAAGCTTTCTTT
TRBJ1-1 TRBD1 TRBV9 once CASRAIGQENTEAFF TGTGCCAGCAGGGCAATCGGACAGGAGAACACTGAAGCTTTCTTT
TRBJ2-1 TRBD2 TRBV9 . CASSVLGGSEEQFF TGTGCCAGCAGCGTATTAGGCGGGAGTGAGGAGCAGTTCTTC
TRBJ1-1 TRBD1 TRBV9 . CASSSGDRVNTEAFF TGTGCCAGCAGCTCCGGGGACAGAGTGAACACTGAAGCTTTCTTT
TRBJ1-5 . TRBV23-1 once CASSQSRTAEAISNQPQHF TGCGCCAGCAGTCAATCAAGGACAGCGGAGGCTATTAGCAATCAGCCCCAGCATTTT
TRBJ2-2 . TRBV7-6 . CASRSGHQNTGELFF TGTGCCAGCAGGTCCGGACATCAGAACACCGGGGAGCTGTTTTTT
TRBJ1-5 TRBD1 TRBV9 . CASSPTGIRDQPQHF TGTGCCAGCAGCCCGACAGGGATCAGGGATCAGCCCCAGCATTTT
TRBJ1-1 TRBD1 TRBV2 few CACQLDRAGNTEAFF TGTGCCTGCCAGCTTGACAGGGCGGGGAACACTGAAGCTTTCTTT
TRBJ2-2 . TRBV5-1 . CASSLGDTNTGELFF TGCGCCAGCAGCTTGGGCGACACGAACACCGGGGAGCTGTTTTTT
TRBJ2-3 . TRBV11-2 . CASSLKGRGDTQYF TGTGCCAGCAGCTTAAAGGGCCGAGGGGATACGCAGTATTTT
TRBJ2-2 . TRBV7-2 . CASSLASGSGGELFF TGTGCCAGCAGCTTAGCTTCGGGTAGTGGCGGGGAGCTGTTTTTT
TRBJ2-5 . TRBV6-5 . CASSSHRRETQYF TGTGCCAGCAGTTCGCACAGGCGAGAGACCCAGTACTTC
TRBJ2-6 . TRBV10-3 . CAISESGGAGANVLTF TGTGCCATCAGTGAGTCGGGGGGAGCAGGGGCCAACGTCCTGACTTTC